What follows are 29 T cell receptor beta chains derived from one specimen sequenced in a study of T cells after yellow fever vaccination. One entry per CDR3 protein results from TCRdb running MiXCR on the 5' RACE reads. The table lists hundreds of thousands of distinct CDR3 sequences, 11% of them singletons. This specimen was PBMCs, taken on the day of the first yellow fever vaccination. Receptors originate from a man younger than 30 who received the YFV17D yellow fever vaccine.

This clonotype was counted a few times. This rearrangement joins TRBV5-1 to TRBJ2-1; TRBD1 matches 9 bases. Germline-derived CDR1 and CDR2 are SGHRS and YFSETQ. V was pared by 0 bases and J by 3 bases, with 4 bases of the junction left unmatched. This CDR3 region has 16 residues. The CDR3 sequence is CASSLATGQGYNEQFF. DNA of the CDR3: TGCGCCAGCAGCTTGGCAACGGGACAGGGCTACAATGAGCAGTTCTTC. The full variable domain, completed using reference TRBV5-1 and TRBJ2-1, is KAGVTQTPRYLIKTRGQQVTLSCSPISGHRSVSWYQQTPGQGLQFLFEYFSETQRNKGNFPGRFSGRQFSNSRSEMNVSTLELGDSALYLCASSLATGQGYNEQFFGPGTRLTVL.

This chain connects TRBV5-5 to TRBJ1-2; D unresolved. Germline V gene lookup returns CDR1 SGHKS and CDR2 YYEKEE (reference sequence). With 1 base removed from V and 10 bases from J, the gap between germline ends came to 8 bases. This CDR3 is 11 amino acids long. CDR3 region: CASSLFRVYTF. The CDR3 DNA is TGTGCCAGCAGCTTGTTTAGGGTCTACACCTTC.

The CDR3 nucleotides read TGTGCCAGCAGCTCCCCTAGGGAGGAGACCCAGTACTTC. It encodes CASSSPREETQYF. This chain connects TRBV5-4 to TRBJ2-5; perhaps TRBD2 as D (5 bases). V dropped 3 bases and J dropped 5 bases, with 11 bases sitting between them. The CDR3 consists of 13 residues. Germline V lookup: CDR1 SGHNT, CDR2 YYREEE (reference sequence).

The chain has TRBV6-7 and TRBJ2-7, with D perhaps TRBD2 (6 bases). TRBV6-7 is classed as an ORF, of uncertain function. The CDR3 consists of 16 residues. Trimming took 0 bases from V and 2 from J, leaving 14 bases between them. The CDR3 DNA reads TGTGCCAGCAGTTACTCAGGCGGGGAGCTTCCCTACGAGCAGTACGTC. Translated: CASSYSGGELPYEQYV.

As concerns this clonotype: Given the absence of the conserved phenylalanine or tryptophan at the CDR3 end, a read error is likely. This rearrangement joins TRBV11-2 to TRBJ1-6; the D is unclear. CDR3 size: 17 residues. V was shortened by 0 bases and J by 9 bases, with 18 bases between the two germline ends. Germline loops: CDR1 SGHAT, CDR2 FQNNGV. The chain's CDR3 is CASSLDYHKRSGSPLHL. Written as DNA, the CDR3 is TGTGCCAGCAGCTTAGATTATCACAAAAGGTCGGGTTCACCCCTCCACCTT.

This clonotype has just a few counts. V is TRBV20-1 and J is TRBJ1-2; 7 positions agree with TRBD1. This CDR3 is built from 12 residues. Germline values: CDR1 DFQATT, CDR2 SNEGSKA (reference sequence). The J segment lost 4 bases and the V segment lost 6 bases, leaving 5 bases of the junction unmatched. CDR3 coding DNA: TGCAGTGCAACGACAGGGATCTATGGCTACACCTTC. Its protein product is CSATTGIYGYTF.

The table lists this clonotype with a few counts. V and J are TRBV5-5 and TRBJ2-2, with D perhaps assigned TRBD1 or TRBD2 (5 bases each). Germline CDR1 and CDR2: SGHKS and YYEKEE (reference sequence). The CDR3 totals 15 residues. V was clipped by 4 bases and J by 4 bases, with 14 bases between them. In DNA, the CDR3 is TGTGCCAGCAGCACTTCGGGGACCCGCACCGGGGAGCTGTTTTTT. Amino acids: CASSTSGTRTGELFF.

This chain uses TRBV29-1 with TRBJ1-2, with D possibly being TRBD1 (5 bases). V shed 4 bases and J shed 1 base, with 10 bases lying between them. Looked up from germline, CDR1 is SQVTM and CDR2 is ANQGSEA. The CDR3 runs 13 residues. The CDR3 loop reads CSVGRDRNYGYTF. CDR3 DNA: TGCAGCGTTGGCCGGGACCGTAACTATGGCTACACCTTC.

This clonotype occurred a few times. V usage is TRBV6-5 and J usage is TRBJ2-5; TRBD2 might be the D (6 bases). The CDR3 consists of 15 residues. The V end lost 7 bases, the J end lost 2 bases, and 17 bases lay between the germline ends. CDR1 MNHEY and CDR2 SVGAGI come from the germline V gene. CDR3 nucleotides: TGTGCCAGCACTTATGGGTCGGGGACTCAAGAGACCCAGTACTTC. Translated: CASTYGSGTQETQYF.

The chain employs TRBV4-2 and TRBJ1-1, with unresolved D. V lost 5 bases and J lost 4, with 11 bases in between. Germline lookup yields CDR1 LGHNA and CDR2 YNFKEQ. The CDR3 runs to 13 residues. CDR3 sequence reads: CASSARRSTEAFF. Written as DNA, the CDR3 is TGTGCCAGCAGCGCCCGAAGAAGCACTGAAGCTTTCTTT.

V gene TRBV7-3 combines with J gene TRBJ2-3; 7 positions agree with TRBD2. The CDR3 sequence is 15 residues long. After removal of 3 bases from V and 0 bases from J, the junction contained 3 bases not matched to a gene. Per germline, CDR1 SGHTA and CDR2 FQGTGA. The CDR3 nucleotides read TGTGCCAGCAGCTTTGGACTAGTTAGCACAGATACGCAGTATTTT. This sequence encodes CASSFGLVSTDTQYF. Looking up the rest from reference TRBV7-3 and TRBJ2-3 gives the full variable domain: GAGVSQTPSNKVTEKGKYVELRCDPISGHTALYWYRQSLGQGPEFLIYFQGTGAADDSGLPNDRFFAVRPEGSVSTLKIQRTERGDSAVYLCASSFGLVSTDTQYFGPGTRLTVL.

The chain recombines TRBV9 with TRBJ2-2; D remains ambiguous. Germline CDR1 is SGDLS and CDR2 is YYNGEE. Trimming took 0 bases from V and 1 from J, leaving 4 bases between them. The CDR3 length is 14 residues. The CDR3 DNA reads TGTGCCAGCAGCGTAGTATTGAACACCGGGGAGCTGTTTTTT. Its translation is CASSVVLNTGELFF.

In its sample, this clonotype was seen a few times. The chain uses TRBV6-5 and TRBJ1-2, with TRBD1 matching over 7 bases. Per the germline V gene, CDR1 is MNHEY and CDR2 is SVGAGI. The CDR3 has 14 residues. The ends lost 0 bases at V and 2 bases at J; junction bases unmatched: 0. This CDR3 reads CASSYSGQNYGYTF. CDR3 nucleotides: TGTGCCAGCAGTTACTCGGGACAGAACTATGGCTACACCTTC.

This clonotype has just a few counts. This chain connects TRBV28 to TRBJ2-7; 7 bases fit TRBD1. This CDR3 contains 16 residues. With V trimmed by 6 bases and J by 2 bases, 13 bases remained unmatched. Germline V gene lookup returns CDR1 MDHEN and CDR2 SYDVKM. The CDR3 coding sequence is TGTGCCAGCAGGCTCCCTGGACAGGCAGGAACCTACGAGCAGTACGTC. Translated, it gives CASRLPGQAGTYEQYV.

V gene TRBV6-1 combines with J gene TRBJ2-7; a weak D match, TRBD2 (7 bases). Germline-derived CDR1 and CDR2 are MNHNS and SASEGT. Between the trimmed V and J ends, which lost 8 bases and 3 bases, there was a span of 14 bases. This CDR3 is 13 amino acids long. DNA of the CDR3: TGTGCCAGCCTAAGGGGGGGGCTCTACGAGCAGTACTTC. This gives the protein CASLRGGLYEQYF.

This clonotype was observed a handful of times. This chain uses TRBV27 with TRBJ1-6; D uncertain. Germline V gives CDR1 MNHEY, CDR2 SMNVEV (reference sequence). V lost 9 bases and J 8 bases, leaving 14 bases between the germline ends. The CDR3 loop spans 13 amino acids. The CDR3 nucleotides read TGTGCCAGTTCGACTGTATCAGATTCACCCCTCCACTTT. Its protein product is CASSTVSDSPLHF.

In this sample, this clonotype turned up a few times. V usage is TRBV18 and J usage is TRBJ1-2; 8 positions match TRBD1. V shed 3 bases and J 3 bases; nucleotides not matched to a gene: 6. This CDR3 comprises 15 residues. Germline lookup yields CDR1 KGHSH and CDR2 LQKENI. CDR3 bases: TGTGCCAGCTCACCTCGACAGGGGAGTGACTATGGCTACACCTTC. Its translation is CASSPRQGSDYGYTF.

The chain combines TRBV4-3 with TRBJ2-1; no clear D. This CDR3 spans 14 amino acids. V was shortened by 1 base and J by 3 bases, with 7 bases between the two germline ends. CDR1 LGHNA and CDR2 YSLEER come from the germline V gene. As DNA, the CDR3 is TGCGCCAGCAGCCAAGGGACCTACTACAATGAGCAGTTCTTC. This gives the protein CASSQGTYYNEQFF.

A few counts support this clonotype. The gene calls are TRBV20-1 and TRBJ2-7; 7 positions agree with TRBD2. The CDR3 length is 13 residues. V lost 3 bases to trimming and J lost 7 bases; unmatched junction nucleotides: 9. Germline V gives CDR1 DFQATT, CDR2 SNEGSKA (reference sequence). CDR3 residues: CSASGRTRIEQYV. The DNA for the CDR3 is TGCAGTGCTAGCGGCCGGACTAGAATTGAGCAGTACGTC.

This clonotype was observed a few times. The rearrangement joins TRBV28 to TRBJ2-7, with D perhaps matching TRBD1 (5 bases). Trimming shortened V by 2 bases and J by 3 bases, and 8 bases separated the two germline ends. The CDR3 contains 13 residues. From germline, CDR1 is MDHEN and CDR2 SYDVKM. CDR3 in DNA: TGTGCCAGCAGTTTACAGGGTATCTACGAGCAGTACGTC. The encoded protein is CASSLQGIYEQYV.

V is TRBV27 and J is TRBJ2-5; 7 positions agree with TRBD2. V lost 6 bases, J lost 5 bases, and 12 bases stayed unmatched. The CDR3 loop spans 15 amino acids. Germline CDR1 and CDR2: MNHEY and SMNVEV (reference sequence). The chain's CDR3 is CASRPHAGVSETQYF. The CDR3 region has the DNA TGTGCCAGCAGGCCCCACGCGGGGGTTTCGGAGACCCAGTACTTC.

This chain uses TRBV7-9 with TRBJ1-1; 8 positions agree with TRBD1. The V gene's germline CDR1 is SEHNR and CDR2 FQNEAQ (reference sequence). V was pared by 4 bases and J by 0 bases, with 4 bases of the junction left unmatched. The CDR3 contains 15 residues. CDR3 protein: CASSSQTGVNTEAFF. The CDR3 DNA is TGTGCCAGCAGCTCTCAGACAGGGGTGAACACTGAAGCTTTCTTT. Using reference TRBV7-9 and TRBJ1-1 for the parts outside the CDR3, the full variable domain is DTGVSQNPRHKITKRGQNVTFRCDPISEHNRLYWYRQTLGQGPEFLTYFQNEAQLEKSRLLSDRFSAERPKGSFSTLEIQRTEQGDSAMYLCASSSQTGVNTEAFFGQGTRLTVV.

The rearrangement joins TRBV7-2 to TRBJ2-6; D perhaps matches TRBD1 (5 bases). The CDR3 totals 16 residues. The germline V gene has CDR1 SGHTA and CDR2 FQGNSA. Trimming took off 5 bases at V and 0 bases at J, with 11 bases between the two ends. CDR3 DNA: TGTGCCAGCAGCACAAAAGGACACTCTGGGGCCAACGTCCTGACTTTC. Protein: CASSTKGHSGANVLTF.

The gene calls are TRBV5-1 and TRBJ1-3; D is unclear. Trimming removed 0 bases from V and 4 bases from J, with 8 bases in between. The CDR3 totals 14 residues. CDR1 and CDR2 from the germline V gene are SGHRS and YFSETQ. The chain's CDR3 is CASSLDGGGNTIYF. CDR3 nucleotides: TGCGCCAGCAGCTTGGACGGTGGAGGAAACACCATATATTTT. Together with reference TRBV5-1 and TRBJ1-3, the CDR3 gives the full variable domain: KAGVTQTPRYLIKTRGQQVTLSCSPISGHRSVSWYQQTPGQGLQFLFEYFSETQRNKGNFPGRFSGRQFSNSRSEMNVSTLELGDSALYLCASSLDGGGNTIYFGEGSWLTVV.

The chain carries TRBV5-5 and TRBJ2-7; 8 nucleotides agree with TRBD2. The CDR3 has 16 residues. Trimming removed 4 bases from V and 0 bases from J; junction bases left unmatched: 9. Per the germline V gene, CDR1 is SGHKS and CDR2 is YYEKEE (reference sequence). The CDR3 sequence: CASSLATSASSYEQYF. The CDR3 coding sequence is TGTGCCAGCAGCCTGGCGACTAGCGCAAGCTCCTACGAGCAGTACTTC.

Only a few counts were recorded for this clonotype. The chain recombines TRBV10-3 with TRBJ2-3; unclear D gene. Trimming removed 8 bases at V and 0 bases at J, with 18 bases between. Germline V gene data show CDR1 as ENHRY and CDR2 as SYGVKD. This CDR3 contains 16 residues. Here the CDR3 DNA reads TGTGCCATCTGGCATTCCCCCTCCTCTAGCACAGATACGCAGTATTTT. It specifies CAIWHSPSSSTDTQYF.

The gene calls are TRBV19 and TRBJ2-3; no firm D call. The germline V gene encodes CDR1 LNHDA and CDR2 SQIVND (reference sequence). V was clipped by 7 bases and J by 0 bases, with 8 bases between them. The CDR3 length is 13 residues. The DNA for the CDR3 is TGTGCCAGTAAAGAGGCTAGCACAGATACGCAGTATTTT. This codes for CASKEASTDTQYF.

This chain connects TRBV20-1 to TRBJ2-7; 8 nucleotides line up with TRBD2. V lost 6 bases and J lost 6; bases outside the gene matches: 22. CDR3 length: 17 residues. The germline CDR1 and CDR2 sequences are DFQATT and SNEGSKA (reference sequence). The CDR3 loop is CSAEGTREVRAPGEQYF. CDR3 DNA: TGCAGTGCCGAGGGGACTAGGGAGGTCCGGGCGCCTGGCGAGCAGTACTTC.

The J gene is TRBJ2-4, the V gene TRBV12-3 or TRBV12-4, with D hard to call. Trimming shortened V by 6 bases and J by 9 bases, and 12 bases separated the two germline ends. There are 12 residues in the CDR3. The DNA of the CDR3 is TGTGCCAGCAGCCAGGTGGATCTCATTCAGTACTTC. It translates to CASSQVDLIQYF.